The present TCR beta chain was sequenced within a study of blood T cell repertoires in COVID-19. Study-wide background: PBMCs, B-cell-depleted T cells, or T cells provided the cDNA or gDNA that made up the material.

V was clipped by 0 bases and J by 7 bases; unmatched bases: 7. The V gene's germline CDR1 is LGHNA and CDR2 YSLEER. This CDR3 comprises 16 residues. TCRdb's table, derived via immunoSEQ multiplex PCR, lists solely in-frame clones and lacks some. The sample consists of 150,000 or so clones, about nine tenths of them appearing once. The TCR comes from a human donor in a cohort sampled during active COVID-19. The sample taken for sequencing was peripheral blood. The chain employs TRBV4-3 and TRBJ2-1; 9 bases are a match to TRBD1. The CDR3 nucleotides read TGCGCCAGCAGCCAAGATGATGGGACAGGGAGGAATGAGCAGTTCTTC. Its protein product is CASSQDDGTGRNEQFF.